The sequence of this TCR beta chain was determined in a study of cytomegalovirus exposure and HLA in healthy donors. PCR used 60 Vbeta primers and 13 Jbeta primers. Clones were sequenced by immunoSEQ multiplex PCR, and TCRdb holds only the in-frame ones, with some missing. This sample's table has 35,000 to 50,000 clones. Whole-study results and caveats: Researchers reported that a few CMV-associated chains were confirmed in vitro as CMV antigen-specific.

Sampled while nominally healthy, donors likely had unrecorded immune exposures. Concerning this clone itself: What it recognizes is unknown.

The junction had 6 bases not matched to a gene; V was cut back by 7 bases and J by 5 bases. Germline CDR1 and CDR2: SEHNR and FQNEAQ (reference sequence). The CDR3 consists of 13 residues. The chain uses TRBV7-9 and TRBJ2-3; 7 positions agree with TRBD2. This receptor was obtained from a woman aged 30 to 39 in good health and CMV-seropositive. Material: PBMCs. This chain's CDR3 is CASMERGIDTQYF. CDR3 in DNA: TGTGCCAGCATGGAGCGGGGCATAGATACGCAGTATTTT.